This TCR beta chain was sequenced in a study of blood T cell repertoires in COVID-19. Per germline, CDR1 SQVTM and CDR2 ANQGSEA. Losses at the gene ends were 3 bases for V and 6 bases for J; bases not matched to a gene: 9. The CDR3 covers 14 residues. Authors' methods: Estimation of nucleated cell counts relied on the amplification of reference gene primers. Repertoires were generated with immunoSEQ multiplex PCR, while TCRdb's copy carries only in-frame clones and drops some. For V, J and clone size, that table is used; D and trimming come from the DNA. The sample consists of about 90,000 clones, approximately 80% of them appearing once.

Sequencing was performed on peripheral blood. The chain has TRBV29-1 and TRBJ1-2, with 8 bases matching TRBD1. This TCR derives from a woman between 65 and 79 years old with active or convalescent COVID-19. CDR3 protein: CSVDFVQGGDGYTF. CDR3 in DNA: TGCAGCGTTGATTTTGTACAGGGGGGCGATGGCTACACCTTC. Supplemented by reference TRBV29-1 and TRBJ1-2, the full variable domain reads SAVISQKPSRDICQRGTSLTIQCQVDSQVTMMFWYRQQPGQSLTLIATANQGSEATYESGFVIDKFPISRPNLTFSTLTVSNMSPEDSSIYLCSVDFVQGGDGYTFGSGTRLTVV.